Each of the 27 T cell receptor beta chains below was sequenced from the same sample in a study of Tregs in tolerant kidney transplant recipients. The data were produced by immunoSEQ multiplex PCR, yet TCRdb's version contains in-frame clones alone and is incomplete. The sample holds over 60,000 clones; around 98% are singletons and the top ten take around 0.58%. This specimen was CD4+ T cells from blood, taken before the transplant. The source of these receptors is a human donor who received a combined kidney and bone marrow transplant.

Only one count was recorded for this clone. This chain connects TRBV13 to TRBJ1-2, with 12 bases identical to TRBD1. The CDR3 covers 17 residues. With V trimmed by 5 bases and J by 4 bases, 11 bases remained unmatched. The V gene's germline CDR1 is PRHDT and CDR2 FYEKMQ (reference sequence). CDR3 DNA: TGTGCCAGCAGCCATGGGACAGGGGGCCGTCGTAGCTATGGCTACACCTTC. This encodes CASSHGTGGRRSYGYTF.

The rearrangement uses TRBV4-3 and TRBJ1-3; tentative D call: TRBD1 (6 bases). CDR1 and CDR2 from the germline V gene are LGHNA and YSLEER. The CDR3 is 13 amino acids. Trimming shortened V by 4 bases and J by 4 bases, and 8 bases separated the two germline ends. Here the CDR3 DNA reads TGCGCCAGCAGCCTGACAGGCGGAAACACCATATATTTT. Encoded protein: CASSLTGGNTIYF.

The chain uses TRBV2 and TRBJ1-6; TRBD1 aligns across 9 bases. Germline V gene sequence: CDR1 SNHLY, CDR2 FYNNEI. The CDR3 has 15 amino acids. J lost 11 bases, V lost 3 bases, and 8 bases had no gene match. The CDR3 is CASSEQGQGRPPLHF. The DNA for the CDR3 is TGTGCCAGCAGTGAGCAGGGACAGGGTCGTCCACCCCTCCACTTT.

The rearrangement links TRBV7-2 to TRBJ1-3; D gene ambiguous. Trimming removed 2 bases at V and 5 bases at J, with 13 bases between. In germline, CDR1 is SGHTA, CDR2 FQGNSA. The CDR3 is 15 residues long. The CDR3 loop reads CASSLYSGIRNTIYF. CDR3 in DNA: TGTGCCAGCAGCTTATATTCGGGGATCAGAAACACCATATATTTT.

This clone was recorded only once. The chain links TRBV6-5 to TRBJ2-1; possible D gene TRBD1, 6 bases. The CDR3 runs to 16 residues. Trimming removed 4 bases from V and 7 bases from J, with 20 bases in between. In germline, CDR1 is MNHEY, CDR2 SVGAGI. DNA of the CDR3: TGTGCCAGCAGTTCCCTTACCGGGACAAAAAGGAATGAGCAGTTCTTC. It codes for CASSSLTGTKRNEQFF.

This chain connects TRBV2 to TRBJ1-2; D is possibly TRBD1 (5 bases). The CDR3 totals 14 residues. Germline V CDR1 and CDR2: SNHLY, FYNNEI. Trimming removed 6 bases at V and 7 bases at J, with 18 bases between. The CDR3 region is CASRSGGVSSGYTF. As DNA, the CDR3 is TGTGCCAGCAGGTCCGGAGGGGTTTCGTCTGGCTACACCTTC.

J is TRBJ1-6 and V is TRBV29-1; D not certain. In germline, CDR1 is SQVTM, CDR2 ANQGSEA. The CDR3 totals 20 residues. V was clipped by 2 bases and J by 7 bases, with 30 bases between them. The CDR3 loop is CSVELDMKHLLGIKNSPLHF. The CDR3, as DNA: TGCAGCGTTGAACTTGACATGAAACACCTACTGGGTATTAAGAATTCACCCCTCCACTTT.

This clone has just one count. The chain links TRBV19 to TRBJ2-5, with 7 bases aligning to TRBD2. CDR3 length equals 14 residues. Germline CDR1 is LNHDA and CDR2 is SQIVND (reference sequence). The J segment lost 6 bases and the V segment lost 1 base, leaving 5 bases of the junction unmatched. CDR3 residues: CASSIVAGDQTQYF. The CDR3 coding sequence is TGTGCCAGTAGTATAGTGGCGGGAGATCAGACCCAGTACTTC.

This chain uses TRBV29-1 with TRBJ1-1; D possibly corresponds to TRBD1 (5 bases). Germline V gene lookup returns CDR1 SQVTM and CDR2 ANQGSEA. This CDR3 spans 13 amino acids. Deletions cut 6 bases from V and 4 bases from J, with 15 bases between. The CDR3 protein is CSVAGYGGTEAFF. The DNA for the CDR3 is TGCAGCGTGGCGGGGTATGGGGGCACTGAAGCTTTCTTT.

CDR3 residues: CAWSSDISTDTQYF. The CDR3 DNA reads TGTGCCTGGAGTTCAGATATTAGCACAGATACGCAGTATTTT. The V call is TRBV30, the J call TRBJ2-3, with D unclear. Germline CDR1 and CDR2: GTSNPN and SVGIG (reference sequence). V dropped 2 bases and J dropped 0 bases, with 9 bases sitting between them. The CDR3 is 14 residues long.

This chain joins TRBV4-3 and TRBJ2-7; weak D call: TRBD1 (6 bases). Germline values: CDR1 LGHNA, CDR2 YSLEER. The CDR3 spans 18 residues. Trimming took 0 bases from V and 3 from J, leaving 21 bases between them. The CDR3 coding sequence is TGCGCCAGCAGCCAAGAGCCCCCGGGACACAATCTTCTCTACGAGCAGTACTTC. Its translation is CASSQEPPGHNLLYEQYF.

The chain links TRBV18 to TRBJ1-4, with D unresolved. The germline V gene encodes CDR1 KGHSH and CDR2 LQKENI. CDR3 length: 13 amino acids. Trimming cost V 0 bases and J 6 bases, with 5 bases left between them. The chain's CDR3 is CASSPPSDEKLFF. The CDR3 coding sequence is TGTGCCAGCTCACCACCGTCGGATGAAAAACTGTTTTTT.

This sequence joins TRBV14 and TRBJ2-2; 9 bases line up with TRBD1. Trimming cost V 4 bases and J 6 bases; bases outside gene matches: 12. Germline V gene sequence: CDR1 SGHDN, CDR2 FVKESK. CDR3 length: 17 residues. As DNA, the CDR3 is TGTGCCAGCAGCCGCGTTGGGACAGGGAGATTTTCCGGGGAGCTGTTTTTT. It yields the protein CASSRVGTGRFSGELFF. Full variable domain (outside the CDR3, taken from reference TRBV14 and TRBJ2-2): EAGVTQFPSHSVIEKGQTVTLRCDPISGHDNLYWYRRVMGKEIKFLLHFVKESKQDESGMPNNRFLAERTGGTYSTLKVQPAELEDSGVYFCASSRVGTGRFSGELFFGEGSRLTVL.

In DNA, the CDR3 is TGTGCCAGCAGTAGAACCTGGACAGGGGGCGGTCAGCCCCAGCATTTT. It encodes CASSRTWTGGGQPQHF. The chain employs TRBV2 and TRBJ1-5; 11 nucleotides match TRBD1. This CDR3 is built from 16 residues. The germline CDR1 and CDR2 sequences are SNHLY and FYNNEI. The trim removed 5 bases at V and 6 bases at J, leaving 9 bases unmatched.

The chain couples TRBV5-1 to TRBJ2-1; perhaps TRBD2 as D (6 bases). The CDR3 spans 16 residues. Germline-derived CDR1 and CDR2 are SGHRS and YFSETQ. V was cut by 4 bases and J by 4 bases, with 18 bases left in between. DNA of the CDR3: TGCGCCAGCAGCCTGGCGACCCGACTAGGTTACAATGAGCAGTTCTTC. Its translation is CASSLATRLGYNEQFF.

This clone occurred once. V usage is TRBV28 and J usage is TRBJ1-1, with 7 positions matching TRBD1. Trimming cost V 6 bases and J 10 bases; bases outside gene matches: 8. In germline, CDR1 is MDHEN, CDR2 SYDVKM. The CDR3 is made up of 12 amino acids. DNA of the CDR3: TGTGCCAGCAGCCTGGGCACAGGGGCAGCTTTCTTT. Translation: CASSLGTGAAFF.

The chain joins TRBV9 to TRBJ2-5, with TRBD2 as a possible D gene (5 bases). Germline lookup yields CDR1 SGDLS and CDR2 YYNGEE. The CDR3 consists of 14 residues. V was cut by 3 bases and J by 2 bases, with 11 bases left in between. CDR3 protein: CASSGASRQETQYF. The DNA for the CDR3 is TGTGCCAGCAGCGGGGCTAGCAGACAAGAGACCCAGTACTTC.

The gene calls are TRBV21-1 and TRBJ2-1; the D call of TRBD1 is as the table states it, not checked on the DNA. TRBV21-1 constitutes a pseudogene. This CDR3 region has 15 residues. CDR3 DNA sequence: TGTGCCAGCAGCAATACAGTCCTATATTACAATGAGCAGTTCTTC. The encoded protein is CASSNTVLYYNEQFF.

The chain uses TRBV5-1 and TRBJ1-3, with TRBD1 identical over 8 bases. Germline values: CDR1 SGHRS, CDR2 YFSETQ. This CDR3 comprises 17 residues. V was pared by 4 bases and J by 2 bases, with 11 bases of the junction left unmatched. The CDR3 loop is CASSTAQQGETGNTIYF. For the CDR3, the DNA is TGCGCCAGCAGCACGGCCCAACAGGGGGAGACTGGAAACACCATATATTTT.

This clone was seen a single time. The rearrangement joins TRBV6-5 to TRBJ2-7, with 11 nucleotides matching TRBD2. CDR1 and CDR2 from the germline V gene are MNHEY and SVGAGI. Germline trimming cut 6 bases from V and 4 bases from J; bases unmatched to any gene: 5. This CDR3 contains 14 residues. This chain's CDR3 is CASRAGLAAYEQYF. Here the CDR3 DNA reads TGTGCCAGCAGAGCGGGACTAGCGGCTTACGAGCAGTACTTC.

The gene calls are TRBV15 and TRBJ2-7; D gene unclear. V lost 1 base and J 2 bases, leaving 12 bases between the germline ends. The CDR3 covers 15 residues. Germline loops: CDR1 LNHNV, CDR2 YYDKDF (reference sequence). The CDR3 sequence: CATSRASAPTYEQYF. CDR3 DNA: TGTGCCACCAGCAGAGCGTCAGCGCCCACCTACGAGCAGTACTTC.

The J gene is TRBJ2-7, the V gene TRBV27, with a weak D call TRBD1 (6 bases). Trimming took off 3 bases at V and 4 bases at J, with 13 bases between the two ends. The germline CDR1 and CDR2 sequences are MNHEY and SMNVEV (reference sequence). The CDR3 spans 14 residues. This CDR3 is CASSLNRVAYEQYF. As DNA, the CDR3 is TGTGCCAGCAGTTTGAACAGGGTCGCGTACGAGCAGTACTTC.

The gene calls are TRBV27 and TRBJ1-5; D gene ambiguous. The germline V gene has CDR1 MNHEY and CDR2 SMNVEV (reference sequence). This CDR3 has 13 residues. Trimming left V 5 bases short and J 5 bases short, with 10 bases between. The DNA of the CDR3 is TGTGCCAGCAGTCTGAGAATTGATCAGCCCCAGCATTTT. Translated: CASSLRIDQPQHF.

The rearrangement uses TRBV6-5 and TRBJ1-1; D is undetermined. Germline V gene lookup returns CDR1 MNHEY and CDR2 SVGAGI. The CDR3 totals 14 residues. With 2 bases removed from V and 5 bases from J, the gap between germline ends came to 12 bases. Here the CDR3 DNA reads TGTGCCAGCAGTTACGTACAGCGAGGGACTGAAGCTTTCTTT. It encodes CASSYVQRGTEAFF.

J is TRBJ2-5 and V is TRBV9; the D is unclear. CDR1 is SGDLS, CDR2 YYNGEE, per germline. The CDR3 runs to 13 residues. Trimming left V 0 bases short and J 4 bases short, with 7 bases between. The DNA for the CDR3 is TGTGCCAGCAGCGTAGGTGTCCGAGAGACCCAGTACTTC. Residues: CASSVGVRETQYF.

The V gene is TRBV29-1, the J gene TRBJ2-4, with no clear D. Germline CDR1 SQVTM, CDR2 ANQGSEA. This CDR3 comprises 14 residues. With 3 bases removed from V and 8 bases from J, the gap between germline ends came to 17 bases. CDR3 nucleotide sequence: TGCAGCGTTGAGAACCCGACCACGCAGGACATTCAGTACTTC. This codes for CSVENPTTQDIQYF.

The chain's CDR3 is CSVGTGTGFPGEQYF. The CDR3 DNA reads TGCAGCGTCGGCACCGGGACAGGGTTCCCTGGCGAGCAGTACTTC. The chain joins TRBV29-1 to TRBJ2-7; the match to TRBD1 covers 9 bases. The CDR3 consists of 15 residues. The J segment lost 6 bases and the V segment lost 6 bases, leaving 15 bases of the junction unmatched. Germline V gene lookup returns CDR1 SQVTM and CDR2 ANQGSEA.